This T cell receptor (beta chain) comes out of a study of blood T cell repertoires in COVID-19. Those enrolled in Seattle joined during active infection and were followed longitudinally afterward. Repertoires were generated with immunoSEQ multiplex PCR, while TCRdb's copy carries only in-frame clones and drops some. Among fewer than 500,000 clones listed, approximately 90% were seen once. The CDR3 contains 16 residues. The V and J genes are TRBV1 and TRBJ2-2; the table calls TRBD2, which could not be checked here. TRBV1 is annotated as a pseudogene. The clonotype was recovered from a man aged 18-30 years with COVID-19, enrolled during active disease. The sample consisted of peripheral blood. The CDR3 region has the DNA TGCACCGAATACGGAAGCGGGGGGGCCATAATCGGGGAGCTGTTTTTT. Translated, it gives CTEYGSGGAIIGELFF.